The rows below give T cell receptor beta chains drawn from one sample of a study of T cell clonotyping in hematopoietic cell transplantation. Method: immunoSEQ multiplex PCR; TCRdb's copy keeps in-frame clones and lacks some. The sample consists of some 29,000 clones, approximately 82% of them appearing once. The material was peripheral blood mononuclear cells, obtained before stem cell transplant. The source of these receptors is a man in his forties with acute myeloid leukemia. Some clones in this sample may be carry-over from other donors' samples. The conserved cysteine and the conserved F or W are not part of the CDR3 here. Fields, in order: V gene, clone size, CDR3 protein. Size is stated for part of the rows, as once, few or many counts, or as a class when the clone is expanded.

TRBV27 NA ASSLAGGMGDYTGELF
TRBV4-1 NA ASSQGRQGYQETQY
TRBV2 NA ASSPGVWAEAF
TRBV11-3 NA ASSPQGAGNTIY
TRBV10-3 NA AIGAGAPRSYNEQF
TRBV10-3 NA AISDPRDRGGGYT
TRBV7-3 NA ASSFGLAAYNEQF
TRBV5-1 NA ASSLLSGVSSGANVLT
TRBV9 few ASSVEAGPRF
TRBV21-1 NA ASSHGYGYT
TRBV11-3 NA ASSFGLAGVQETQY
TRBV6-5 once ASSYSNRGSYEQY
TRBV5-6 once ASSLAGASYEQY
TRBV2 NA ASIKREVSNEQF
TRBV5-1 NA ASSPAGAQPQH
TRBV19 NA ASRPLGERLGDTQY
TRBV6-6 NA ASAALALYEQY
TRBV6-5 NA ASSLQGGHSPLH
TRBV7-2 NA ASSLKYVAGGQETQY
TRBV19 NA ASSAGRFDGYT
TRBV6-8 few ASHPRGPNEKLF
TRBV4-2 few ASSYTTGRGYT
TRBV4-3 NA ASSQDLSFEKLF
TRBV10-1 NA ASRARENTEAF
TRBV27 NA ASQTGVKVFTGELF
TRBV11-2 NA ASSFSFGESEQF
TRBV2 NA ASRRLAGAPHEQY
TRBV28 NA ASSLGTDVNEKLF
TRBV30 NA AGRGQGSYTEAF
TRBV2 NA ASSRRAGDQETQY
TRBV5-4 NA ASSPDRGLNYGYT
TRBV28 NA ASTGNTIY
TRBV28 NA ASSWYVNSPLH
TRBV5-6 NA ASSLGTGYFQPQH
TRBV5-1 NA ASSLQQGDTGELF
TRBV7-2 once ASSPGGSTDTQY
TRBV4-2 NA ASSASSYEQY
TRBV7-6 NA ASSSARTYEQY
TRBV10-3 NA AIRGQGINTGELF
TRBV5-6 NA ASSYLNREGSPLH
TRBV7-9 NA ASSSTQGNYGYT
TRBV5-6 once ASSDVWVETQY
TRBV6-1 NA ASSEKAGTPYT